The 28 T cell receptor beta chains presented below share a single source sample, sequenced in a study of T cells in localized non-small cell lung cancer. Libraries were prepared by immunoSEQ multiplex PCR; TCRdb keeps only in-frame clonotypes and omits some of them. This table has 12,000 or so clones, over 70% appearing once. Material: peripheral blood, obtained before any cancer treatment. The receptor source for this set is a male donor aged 60 or older with stage I lung adenocarcinoma.

This rearrangement joins TRBV5-1 to TRBJ2-3; unclear D gene. Trimming shortened V by 3 bases and J by 0 bases, and 2 bases separated the two germline ends. The CDR3 has 12 amino acids. Germline assignment: CDR1 SGHRS and CDR2 YFSETQ. The CDR3 sequence is CASSSSTDTQYF. The CDR3 region has the DNA TGCGCCAGCAGCTCGAGCACAGATACGCAGTATTTT.

The chain links TRBV27 to TRBJ1-2; 7 bases are shared with TRBD1. This CDR3 contains 15 residues. Germline V lookup: CDR1 MNHEY, CDR2 SMNVEV (reference sequence). After removal of 6 bases from V and 1 base from J, the junction contained 8 bases not matched to a gene. CDR3 sequence reads: CASSPGTAINYGYTF. CDR3 in DNA: TGTGCCAGCAGCCCTGGGACAGCGATTAACTATGGCTACACCTTC.

CDR3 region: CAVRPAGTSGELFF. The CDR3 bases are TGTGCCGTGAGACCAGCGGGGACCTCCGGGGAGCTGTTTTTT. The chain combines TRBV19 with TRBJ2-2; 7 bases line up with TRBD2. The CDR3 loop spans 14 amino acids. Looked up from germline, CDR1 is LNHDA and CDR2 is SQIVND (reference sequence). The junction had 12 bases not matched to a gene; V was cut back by 11 bases and J by 6 bases.

The chain has TRBV14 and TRBJ1-1, with D hard to call. CDR1 and CDR2 (germline): SGHDN, FVKESK. The V end lost 3 bases, the J end lost 0 bases, and 11 bases lay between the germline ends. The CDR3 has 15 residues. The CDR3 reads CASSHKVVMNTEAFF. The CDR3 DNA sequence: TGTGCCAGCAGCCATAAAGTGGTCATGAACACTGAAGCTTTCTTT.

The chain combines TRBV15 with TRBJ2-3; tentatively, D is TRBD1 (8 bases). Germline V CDR1 and CDR2: LNHNV, YYDKDF (reference sequence). Trimming cost V 2 bases and J 2 bases, with 26 bases left between them. This CDR3 contains 20 residues. Here the CDR3 DNA reads TGTGCCACCAGCAGATCAACTCTACTCAGCGGGACAGGTGTCACAGATACGCAGTATTTT. Residues: CATSRSTLLSGTGVTDTQYF.

This clone was counted between two and nine times. The V and J genes are TRBV18 and TRBJ1-5; D remains ambiguous. V was pared by 6 bases and J by 1 base, with 10 bases between. CDR3 length: 14 residues. CDR1 is KGHSH and CDR2 is LQKENI in the germline V gene. The CDR3 protein is CASSSTGSNQPQHF. In DNA form, the CDR3 reads TGTGCCAGCTCCTCAACCGGGAGCAATCAGCCCCAGCATTTT.

In this sample, this clone turned up a few times. The chain couples TRBV7-6 to TRBJ2-5; weak D call: TRBD1 (6 bases). The CDR3 has 14 amino acids. Germline V gene sequence: CDR1 SGHVS, CDR2 FNYEAQ. Deletions cut 4 bases from V and 3 bases from J, with 12 bases between. The CDR3 region is CASSSLYREETQYF. The CDR3 bases are TGTGCCAGCAGCTCCTTATACAGGGAAGAGACCCAGTACTTC. Full variable domain (missing parts from reference TRBV7-6 and TRBJ2-5): GAGVSQSPRYKVTKRGQDVALRCDPISGHVSLYWYRQALGQGPEFLTYFNYEAQQDKSGLPNDRFSAERPEGSISTLTIQRTEQRDSAMYRCASSSLYREETQYFGPGTRLLVL.

This clone has a single count. The rearrangement links TRBV15 to TRBJ2-2; D gene unclear. Per the germline V gene, CDR1 is LNHNV and CDR2 is YYDKDF (reference sequence). The CDR3 has 16 amino acids. V was trimmed by 0 bases and J by 0 bases, leaving 8 bases between them. Written as DNA, the CDR3 is TGTGCCACCAGCAGAGACGGTCCCCCGAACACCGGGGAGCTGTTTTTT. Translation: CATSRDGPPNTGELFF.

V gene TRBV27 combines with J gene TRBJ1-2; D is ambiguous. V lost 1 base, J lost 5 bases, and 14 bases lay in between. Germline CDR1 and CDR2: MNHEY and SMNVEV (reference sequence). The CDR3 has 15 amino acids. This CDR3 reads CASSLWGAEGYGYTF. The CDR3 DNA reads as TGTGCCAGCAGTTTATGGGGTGCAGAGGGTTATGGCTACACCTTC.

This chain uses TRBV9 with TRBJ2-7, with 7 bases identical to TRBD1. Germline V gene lookup returns CDR1 SGDLS and CDR2 YYNGEE. CDR3 length: 17 residues. V trimming: 3 bases; J trimming: 2 bases; junction bases outside the gene matches: 14. DNA of the CDR3: TGTGCCAGCAGCGGGGTCCGAGACAGGGCCCCACCCTACGAGCAGTACTTC. Protein product: CASSGVRDRAPPYEQYF.

The J gene is TRBJ2-2, the V gene TRBV7-8; 9 bases agree with TRBD1. V gave up 5 bases and J gave up 0 bases; unmatched junction bases: 13. This CDR3 region has 19 residues. Per germline, CDR1 SGHVS and CDR2 FQNEAQ. CDR3 loop: CASSLRTYGTGTNTGELFF. The CDR3 nucleotides read TGTGCCAGCAGCCTACGAACTTATGGGACAGGGACGAACACCGGGGAGCTGTTTTTT.

V is TRBV28 and J is TRBJ2-7; 7 nucleotides align to TRBD1. The CDR3 consists of 14 residues. Germline loops: CDR1 MDHEN, CDR2 SYDVKM. V lost 4 bases to trimming and J lost 6 bases; unmatched junction nucleotides: 9. The CDR3 protein is CASSYQQGYGEQYF. The CDR3 coding sequence is TGTGCCAGCAGTTACCAACAGGGGTACGGCGAGCAGTACTTC.

This chain joins TRBV7-9 and TRBJ2-4; D not resolved. The CDR3 covers 16 residues. The V and J ends lost 1 base and 4 bases respectively, with 14 bases between them. CDR1 is SEHNR and CDR2 is FQNEAQ in the germline V gene (reference sequence). This chain's CDR3 is CASSLGGSVSKNIQYF. The CDR3, as DNA: TGTGCCAGCAGCTTAGGGGGTTCGGTGTCGAAAAACATTCAGTACTTC.

The genes are TRBV18 and TRBJ2-5, with a tentative D call TRBD1 (8 bases). The V gene lost 5 bases and the J gene lost 7 bases, with 14 bases spanning the gap. Germline V gene lookup returns CDR1 KGHSH and CDR2 LQKENI. This CDR3 region has 13 residues. The CDR3 DNA reads as TGTGCCAGCTCAGAGGACAGGGAGGGGACCCAGTACTTC. This codes for CASSEDREGTQYF. Based on the CDR3 plus reference TRBV18 and TRBJ2-5, the full variable domain is NAGVMQNPRHLVRRRGQEARLRCSPMKGHSHVYWYRQLPEEGLKFMVYLQKENIIDESGMPKERFSAEFPKEGPSILRIQQVVRGDSAAYFCASSEDREGTQYFGPGTRLLVL.

The chain joins TRBV4-1 to TRBJ2-5, with D hard to call. V was trimmed by 0 bases and J by 7 bases, leaving 6 bases between them. This CDR3 spans 12 amino acids. In germline, CDR1 is MGHRA, CDR2 YSYEKL. DNA for the CDR3: TGCGCCAGCAGCCAAGATTACGGGACCCAGTACTTC. This translates into CASSQDYGTQYF.

The chain employs TRBV6-6 and TRBJ1-6; no definite D call. V gave up 0 bases and J gave up 9 bases, with 3 bases separating them. Germline loops: CDR1 MNHNY, CDR2 SVGAGI (reference sequence). The CDR3 is made up of 12 amino acids. CDR3 amino acids: CASSYSSSPLHF. Written as DNA, the CDR3 is TGTGCCAGCAGTTACTCGAGTTCACCCCTCCACTTT.

This chain uses TRBV6-1 with TRBJ2-3, with a tentative D call TRBD1 (5 bases). The CDR3 loop spans 13 amino acids. Trimming removed 3 bases from V and 4 bases from J, with 8 bases in between. Germline-derived CDR1 and CDR2 are MNHNS and SASEGT. The CDR3 spells CASSDQGPDTQYF. DNA for the CDR3: TGTGCCAGCAGTGATCAGGGCCCAGATACGCAGTATTTT.

The gene calls are TRBV27 and TRBJ1-1; TRBD1 agrees at 8 bases. The CDR3 is made up of 15 amino acids. CDR1 and CDR2 (germline): MNHEY, SMNVEV (reference sequence). J was trimmed by 4 bases and V by 7 bases; bases with no gene match: 11. This CDR3 is CASKGQEAKGTEAFF. The CDR3 bases are TGTGCCAGCAAGGGACAGGAGGCGAAGGGCACTGAAGCTTTCTTT.

This clone occurred once. The chain links TRBV15 to TRBJ2-5, with D unresolved. Germline assignment: CDR1 LNHNV and CDR2 YYDKDF (reference sequence). V was trimmed by 0 bases and J by 5 bases, leaving 7 bases between them. The length of the CDR3 is 13 residues. In DNA form, the CDR3 reads TGTGCCACCAGCAGAGATCCCAAGGAGACCCAGTACTTC. Its translation: CATSRDPKETQYF.

This rearrangement joins TRBV28 to TRBJ2-2; 7 bases fit TRBD1. This CDR3 comprises 16 residues. Germline CDR1 and CDR2: MDHEN and SYDVKM. The ends lost 5 bases at V and 1 base at J; junction bases unmatched: 7. The CDR3 loop reads CASSLHRGLNTGELFF. DNA for the CDR3: TGTGCCAGCAGTCTGCACAGGGGTTTGAACACCGGGGAGCTGTTTTTT.

By share, this clone ranks as large. The V call is TRBV19, the J call TRBJ2-7, with D tentatively TRBD2 (6 bases). CDR3 size: 12 residues. Deletions cut 7 bases from V and 5 bases from J, with 12 bases between. CDR1 LNHDA and CDR2 SQIVND come from the germline V gene (reference sequence). CDR3 loop: CASNSGRDEQYF. The DNA of the CDR3 is TGTGCCAGTAATAGCGGAAGGGACGAGCAGTACTTC.

The chain is built from TRBV7-2 and TRBJ2-7, with 9 bases fitting TRBD1. V trimming: 1 base; J trimming: 6 bases; junction bases outside the gene matches: 4. The CDR3 length is 14 residues. Germline assignment: CDR1 SGHTA and CDR2 FQGNSA. The CDR3 DNA follows: TGTGCCAGCAGCTTAGTGGGACAGGGATCCGAGCAGTACTTC. Translating it yields CASSLVGQGSEQYF. The full variable domain, in which reference TRBV7-2 and TRBJ2-7 provide the parts outside the CDR3, is GAGVSQSPSNKVTEKGKDVELRCDPISGHTALYWYRQSLGQGLEFLIYFQGNSAPDKSGLPSDRFSAERTGGSVSTLTIQRTQQEDSAVYLCASSLVGQGSEQYFGPGTRLTVT.

This clone was seen more than once but under ten times. For the CDR3, the DNA is TGTGCCAGCAGTCCCTGGGACCAGGGTTTCAAAGATACGCAGTATTTT. Its protein is CASSPWDQGFKDTQYF. J is TRBJ2-3 and V is TRBV28; TRBD1 or TRBD2 may be the D gene (5 bases each). This CDR3 has 16 residues. Deletions cut 5 bases from V and 5 bases from J, with 20 bases between. Germline V lookup: CDR1 MDHEN, CDR2 SYDVKM.

The chain has TRBV7-3 and TRBJ1-5, with D possibly matching TRBD1 (5 bases). The V gene's germline CDR1 is SGHTA and CDR2 FQGTGA. V was clipped by 5 bases and J by 2 bases, with 13 bases between them. The CDR3 has 15 amino acids. The CDR3 DNA sequence: TGTGCCAGCAGCGCCCAAGGAGGGGGCAATCAGCCCCAGCATTTT. Encoded protein: CASSAQGGGNQPQHF.

This rearrangement joins TRBV2 to TRBJ2-1, with D unresolved. CDR3 length: 13 amino acids. V lost 10 bases to trimming and J lost 7 bases, with 17 bases between them. CDR1 is SNHLY and CDR2 is FYNNEI in the germline V gene. Written as DNA, the CDR3 is TGTGCCACCACCGACTGGAACGGAAATGAGCAGTTCTTC. This translates into CATTDWNGNEQFF. The complete variable domain, with remaining parts taken from reference TRBV2 and TRBJ2-1, reads EPEVTQTPSHQVTQMGQEVILRCVPISNHLYFYWYRQILGQKVEFLVSFYNNEISEKSEIFDDQFSVERPDGSNFTLKIRSTKLEDSAMYFCATTDWNGNEQFFGPGTRLTVL.

The gene calls are TRBV4-1 and TRBJ2-7; D unresolved. This CDR3 contains 14 residues. CDR1 is MGHRA and CDR2 is YSYEKL in the germline V gene. Trimming left V 4 bases short and J 2 bases short, with 12 bases between. CDR3 coding DNA: TGCGCCAGCAGCCTCGGACGGACGACCTACGAGCAGTACTTC. This gives the protein CASSLGRTTYEQYF.

About this clone: One end of the junction does not line up with germline, which may come from a read error. The chain links TRBV6-5 to TRBJ2-7; TRBD2 matches at 11 bases. The CDR3 spans 15 residues. CDR1 and CDR2 (germline): MNHEY, SVGAGI. The CDR3 here is CASSDSGLAVYEQYF. CDR3 coding DNA: TGTGCCAGCAGTGACTCGGGACTAGCGGTGTACGAGCAGTACTTC.

The chain recombines TRBV6-5 with TRBJ2-3; D may be TRBD2 (5 bases). V gave up 2 bases and J gave up 0 bases, with 9 bases separating them. The CDR3 has 15 residues. Germline loops: CDR1 MNHEY, CDR2 SVGAGI. CDR3 DNA: TGTGCCAGCAGTTACCTCAGGACTAGCACAGATACGCAGTATTTT. This translates into CASSYLRTSTDTQYF.